Below, 2 T cell receptor beta chains from the same sample are listed, as sequenced in a study of cytomegalovirus exposure and HLA in healthy donors. PCR used 60 Vbeta primers and 13 Jbeta primers. TCRdb's copy holds only in-frame clones and misses some; the assay was immunoSEQ multiplex PCR. The profile covers some 200,000 clones, with roughly 80% appearing a single time and 2.5% to 3.5% taken by the ten largest. Sequencing was performed on PBMCs. These receptors all stem from a female donor in good health and CMV-seronegative.

V usage is TRBV11-2 and J usage is TRBJ2-7; D not certain. Germline V gene lookup returns CDR1 SGHAT and CDR2 FQNNGV. The ends were cut back, 1 base at V and 3 bases at J, with 13 bases in the middle. This CDR3 has 15 residues. CDR3 sequence (DNA): TGTGCCAGCAGCTTAGGTCTAGTCTATCTCTACGAGCAGTACTTC. Protein: CASSLGLVYLYEQYF.

The table lists this clone with a count of one. V is TRBV5-8 and J is TRBJ2-7; the D gene is possibly TRBD2 (5 bases). Trimming removed 2 bases at V and 4 bases at J, with 16 bases between. The CDR3 length is 15 residues. CDR1 SGHTS and CDR2 YDEGEE come from the germline V gene. CDR3 protein: CASSFEGARSYEQYF. The CDR3, as DNA: TGTGCCAGCAGCTTCGAGGGTGCGAGGAGTTACGAGCAGTACTTC. The full variable domain, in which reference TRBV5-8 and TRBJ2-7 provide the parts outside the CDR3, is EAGVTQSPTHLIKTRGQQATLRCSPISGHTSVYWYQQALGLGLQFLLWYDEGEERNRGNFPPRFSGRQFPNYSSELNVNALELEDSALYLCASSFEGARSYEQYFGPGTRLTVT.